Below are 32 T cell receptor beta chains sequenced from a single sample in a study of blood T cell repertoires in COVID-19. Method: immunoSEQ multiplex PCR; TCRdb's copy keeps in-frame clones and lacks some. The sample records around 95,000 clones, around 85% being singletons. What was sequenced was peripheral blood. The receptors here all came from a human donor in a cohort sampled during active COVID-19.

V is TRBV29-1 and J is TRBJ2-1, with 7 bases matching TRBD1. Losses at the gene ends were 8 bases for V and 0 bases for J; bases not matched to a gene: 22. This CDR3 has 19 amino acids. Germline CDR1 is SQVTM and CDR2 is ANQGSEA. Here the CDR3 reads CSIALGQVTLLSSYNEQFF. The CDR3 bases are TGCAGCATAGCTTTAGGACAGGTCACCCTCCTAAGCTCCTACAATGAGCAGTTCTTC.

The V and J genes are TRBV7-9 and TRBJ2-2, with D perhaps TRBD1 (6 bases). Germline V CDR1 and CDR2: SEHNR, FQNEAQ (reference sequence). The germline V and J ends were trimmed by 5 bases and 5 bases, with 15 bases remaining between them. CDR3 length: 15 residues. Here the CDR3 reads CASSLGDIETGELFF. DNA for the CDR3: TGTGCCAGCAGCCTAGGGGACATTGAAACCGGGGAGCTGTTTTTT.

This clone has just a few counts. DNA for the CDR3: TGCGCCAGCAGCCAGGCATTACAGGGTCCCCAGCATTTT. Protein: CASSQALQGPQHF. The rearrangement joins TRBV4-3 to TRBJ1-5; TRBD1 might be the D (6 bases). CDR1 is LGHNA, CDR2 YSLEER, per germline. Deletions cut 3 bases from V and 10 bases from J, with 13 bases between. The CDR3 has 13 residues.

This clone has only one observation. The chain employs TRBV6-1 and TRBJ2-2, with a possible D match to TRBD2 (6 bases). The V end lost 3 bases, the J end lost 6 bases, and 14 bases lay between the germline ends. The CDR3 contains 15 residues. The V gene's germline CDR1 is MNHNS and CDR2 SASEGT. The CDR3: CASSELAEGAGELFF. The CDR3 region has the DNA TGTGCCAGCAGTGAGTTAGCGGAAGGGGCCGGGGAGCTGTTTTTT.

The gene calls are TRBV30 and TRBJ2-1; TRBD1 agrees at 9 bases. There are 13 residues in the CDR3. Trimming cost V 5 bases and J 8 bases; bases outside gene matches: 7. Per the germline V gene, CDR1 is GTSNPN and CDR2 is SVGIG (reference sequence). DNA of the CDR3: TGTGCCTGGGCCGGGACAGGGACCTATGAGCAGTTCTTC. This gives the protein CAWAGTGTYEQFF.

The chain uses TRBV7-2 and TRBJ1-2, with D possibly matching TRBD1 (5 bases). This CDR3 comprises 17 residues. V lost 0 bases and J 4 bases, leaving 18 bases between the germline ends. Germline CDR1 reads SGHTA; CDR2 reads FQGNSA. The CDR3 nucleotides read TGTGCCAGCAGCTTAGCGATACAGGCAGGGTCGGGCTATGGCTACACCTTC. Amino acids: CASSLAIQAGSGYGYTF.

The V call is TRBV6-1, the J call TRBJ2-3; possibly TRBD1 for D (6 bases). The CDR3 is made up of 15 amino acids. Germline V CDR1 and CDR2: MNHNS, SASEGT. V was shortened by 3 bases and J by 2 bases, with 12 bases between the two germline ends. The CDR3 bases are TGTGCCAGCAGTGATAGGGGGTCCACCACAGATACGCAGTATTTT. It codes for CASSDRGSTTDTQYF.

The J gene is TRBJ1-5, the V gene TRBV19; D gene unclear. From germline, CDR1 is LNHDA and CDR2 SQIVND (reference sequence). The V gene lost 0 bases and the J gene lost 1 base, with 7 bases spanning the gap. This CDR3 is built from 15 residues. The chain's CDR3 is CASSIDRWSNQPQHF. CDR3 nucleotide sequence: TGTGCCAGTAGTATAGACAGGTGGAGCAATCAGCCCCAGCATTTT.

CDR3 in amino acids: CASSLGGSRSQETQYF. The CDR3 region has the DNA TGTGCCAGCAGCTTGGGGGGAAGTAGGTCCCAAGAGACCCAGTACTTC. The rearrangement joins TRBV7-7 to TRBJ2-5; tentative D call: TRBD2 (6 bases). The germline V and J ends were trimmed by 3 bases and 1 base, with 15 bases remaining between them. The CDR3 is 16 amino acids. Germline values: CDR1 SSHAT, CDR2 FNYEAQ (reference sequence).

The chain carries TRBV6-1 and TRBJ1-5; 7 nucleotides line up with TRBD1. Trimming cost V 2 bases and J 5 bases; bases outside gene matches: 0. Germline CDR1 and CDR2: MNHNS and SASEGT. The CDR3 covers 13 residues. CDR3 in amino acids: CASSEQGDQPQHF. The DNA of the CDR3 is TGTGCCAGCAGTGAACAGGGGGATCAGCCCCAGCATTTT.

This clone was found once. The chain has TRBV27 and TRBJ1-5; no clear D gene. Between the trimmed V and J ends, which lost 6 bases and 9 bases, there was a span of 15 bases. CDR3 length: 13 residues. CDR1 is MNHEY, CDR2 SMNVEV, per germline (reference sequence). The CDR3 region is CASSQVPSWPQHF. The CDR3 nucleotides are TGTGCCAGCAGCCAGGTCCCCTCGTGGCCCCAGCATTTT.

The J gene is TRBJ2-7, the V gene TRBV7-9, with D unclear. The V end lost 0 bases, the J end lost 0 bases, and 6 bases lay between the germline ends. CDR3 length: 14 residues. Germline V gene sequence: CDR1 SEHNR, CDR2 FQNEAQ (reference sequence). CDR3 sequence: CASSLAQASYEQYF. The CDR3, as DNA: TGTGCCAGCAGCTTAGCGCAGGCCTCCTACGAGCAGTACTTC.

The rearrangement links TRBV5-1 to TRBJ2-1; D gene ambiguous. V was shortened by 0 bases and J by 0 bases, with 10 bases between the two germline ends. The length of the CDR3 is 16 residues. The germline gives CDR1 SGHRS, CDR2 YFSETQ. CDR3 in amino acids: CASSLAGASSYNEQFF. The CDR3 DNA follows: TGCGCCAGCAGCTTGGCCGGAGCGAGCTCCTACAATGAGCAGTTCTTC. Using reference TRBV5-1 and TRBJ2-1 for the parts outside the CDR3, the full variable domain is KAGVTQTPRYLIKTRGQQVTLSCSPISGHRSVSWYQQTPGQGLQFLFEYFSETQRNKGNFPGRFSGRQFSNSRSEMNVSTLELGDSALYLCASSLAGASSYNEQFFGPGTRLTVL.

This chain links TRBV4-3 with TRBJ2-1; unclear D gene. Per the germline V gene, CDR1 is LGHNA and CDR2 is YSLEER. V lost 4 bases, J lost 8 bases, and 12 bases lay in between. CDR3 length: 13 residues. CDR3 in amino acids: CASSPRLGYEQFF. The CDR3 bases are TGCGCCAGCAGCCCGAGACTTGGCTATGAGCAGTTCTTC.

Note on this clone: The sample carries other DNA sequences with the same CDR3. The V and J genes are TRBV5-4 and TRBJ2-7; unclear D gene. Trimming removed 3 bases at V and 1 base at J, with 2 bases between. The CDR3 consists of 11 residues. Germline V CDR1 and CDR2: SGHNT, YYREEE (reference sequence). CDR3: CASSSSYEQYF. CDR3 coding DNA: TGTGCCAGCAGCTCTTCCTACGAGCAGTACTTC.

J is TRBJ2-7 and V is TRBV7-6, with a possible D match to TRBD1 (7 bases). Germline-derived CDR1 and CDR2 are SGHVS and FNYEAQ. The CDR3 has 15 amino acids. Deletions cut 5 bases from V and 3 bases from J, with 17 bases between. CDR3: CASSPQGGGVYEQYF. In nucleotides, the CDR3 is TGTGCCAGCAGCCCTCAGGGGGGAGGCGTCTACGAGCAGTACTTC. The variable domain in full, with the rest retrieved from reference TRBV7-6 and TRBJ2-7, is GAGVSQSPRYKVTKRGQDVALRCDPISGHVSLYWYRQALGQGPEFLTYFNYEAQQDKSGLPNDRFSAERPEGSISTLTIQRTEQRDSAMYRCASSPQGGGVYEQYFGPGTRLTVT.

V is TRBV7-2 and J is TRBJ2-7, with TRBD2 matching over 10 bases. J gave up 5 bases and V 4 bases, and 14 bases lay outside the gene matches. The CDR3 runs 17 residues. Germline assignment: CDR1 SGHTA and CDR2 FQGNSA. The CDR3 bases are TGTGCCAGCAGCTGGGGGGTGCGACTAGCGGGCGGCGACGAGCAGTACTTC. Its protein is CASSWGVRLAGGDEQYF.

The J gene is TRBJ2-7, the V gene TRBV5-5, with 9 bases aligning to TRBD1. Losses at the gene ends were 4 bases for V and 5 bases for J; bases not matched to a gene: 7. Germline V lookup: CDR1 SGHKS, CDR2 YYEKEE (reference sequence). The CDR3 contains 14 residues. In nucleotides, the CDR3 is TGTGCCAGCAGCCATCGGACAGGGGTCAACGAGCAGTACTTC. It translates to CASSHRTGVNEQYF.

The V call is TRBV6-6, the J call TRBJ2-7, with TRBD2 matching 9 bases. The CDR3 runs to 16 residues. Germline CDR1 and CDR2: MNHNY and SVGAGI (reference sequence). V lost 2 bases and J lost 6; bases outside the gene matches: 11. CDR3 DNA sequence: TGTGCCAGCAGTTACGGGGCTAGCGGGGATAAGGGCGAGCAGTACTTC. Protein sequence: CASSYGASGDKGEQYF.

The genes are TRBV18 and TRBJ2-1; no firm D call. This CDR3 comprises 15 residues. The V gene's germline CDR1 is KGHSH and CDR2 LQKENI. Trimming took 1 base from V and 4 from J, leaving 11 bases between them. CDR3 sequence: CASSPRYFSYNEQFF. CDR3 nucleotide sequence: TGTGCCAGCTCACCACGATACTTCTCTTACAATGAGCAGTTCTTC.

CDR3 in amino acids: CSATRTSGLYEQYF. The CDR3 DNA follows: TGCAGCGCGACTCGGACTAGCGGGCTCTACGAGCAGTACTTC. The genes are TRBV29-1 and TRBJ2-7; 11 nucleotides line up with TRBD2. CDR1 and CDR2 from the germline V gene are SQVTM and ANQGSEA. CDR3 length: 14 amino acids. V was pared by 7 bases and J by 3 bases, with 8 bases of the junction left unmatched.

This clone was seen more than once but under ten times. This CDR3 is CASSPRFRGGELFF. CDR3 DNA: TGTGCCAGCAGCCCTCGTTTCAGGGGCGGGGAGCTGTTTTTT. The rearrangement links TRBV7-9 to TRBJ2-2, with D tentatively TRBD1 (6 bases). V lost 5 bases and J lost 7, with 14 bases in between. The CDR3 runs to 14 residues. Germline loops: CDR1 SEHNR, CDR2 FQNEAQ (reference sequence).

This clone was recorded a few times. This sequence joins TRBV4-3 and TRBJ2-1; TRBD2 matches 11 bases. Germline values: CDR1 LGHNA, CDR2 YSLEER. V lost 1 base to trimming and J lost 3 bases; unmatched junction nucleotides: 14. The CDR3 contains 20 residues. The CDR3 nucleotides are TGCGCCAGCAGCCAAGGGTTTGGGCTAGCGGGAGGTAAGGGCTACAATGAGCAGTTCTTC. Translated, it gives CASSQGFGLAGGKGYNEQFF.

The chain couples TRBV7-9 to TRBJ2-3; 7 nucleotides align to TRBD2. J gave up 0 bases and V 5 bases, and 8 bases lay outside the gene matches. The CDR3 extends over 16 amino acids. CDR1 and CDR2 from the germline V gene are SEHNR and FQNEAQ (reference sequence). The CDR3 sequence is CASSLRPGGSTDTQYF. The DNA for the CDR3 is TGTGCCAGCAGCCTCCGGCCGGGGGGAAGCACAGATACGCAGTATTTT. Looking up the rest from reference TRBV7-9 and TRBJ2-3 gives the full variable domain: DTGVSQNPRHKITKRGQNVTFRCDPISEHNRLYWYRQTLGQGPEFLTYFQNEAQLEKSRLLSDRFSAERPKGSFSTLEIQRTEQGDSAMYLCASSLRPGGSTDTQYFGPGTRLTVL.

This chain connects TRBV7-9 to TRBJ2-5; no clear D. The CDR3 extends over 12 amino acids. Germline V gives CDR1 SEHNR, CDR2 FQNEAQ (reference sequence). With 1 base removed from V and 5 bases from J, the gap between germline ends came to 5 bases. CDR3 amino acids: CASSLDWETQYF. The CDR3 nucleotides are TGTGCCAGCAGCTTAGACTGGGAGACCCAGTACTTC.

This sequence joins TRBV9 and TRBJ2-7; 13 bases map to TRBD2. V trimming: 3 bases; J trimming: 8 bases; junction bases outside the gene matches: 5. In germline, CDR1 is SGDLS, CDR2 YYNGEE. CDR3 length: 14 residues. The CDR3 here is CASSATSGGAQQYF. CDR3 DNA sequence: TGTGCCAGCAGCGCCACTAGCGGGGGGGCCCAGCAGTACTTC.

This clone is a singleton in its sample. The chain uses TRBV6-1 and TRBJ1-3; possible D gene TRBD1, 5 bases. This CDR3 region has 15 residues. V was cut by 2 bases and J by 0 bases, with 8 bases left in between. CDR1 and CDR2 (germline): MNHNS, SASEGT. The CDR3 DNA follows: TGTGCCAGCAGTGAACCAGGGCCCTCTGGAAACACCATATATTTT. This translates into CASSEPGPSGNTIYF.

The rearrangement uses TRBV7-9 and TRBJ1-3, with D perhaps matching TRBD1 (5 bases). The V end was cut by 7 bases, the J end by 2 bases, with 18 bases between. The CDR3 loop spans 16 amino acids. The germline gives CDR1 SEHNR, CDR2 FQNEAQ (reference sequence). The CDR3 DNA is TGTGCCAGCATAAGGGGCCGACAAAGACCTGGAAACACCATATATTTT. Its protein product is CASIRGRQRPGNTIYF.

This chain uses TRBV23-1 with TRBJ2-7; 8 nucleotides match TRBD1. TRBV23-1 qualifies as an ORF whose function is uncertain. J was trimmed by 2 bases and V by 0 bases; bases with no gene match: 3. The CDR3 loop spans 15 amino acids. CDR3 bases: TGCGCCAGCAGTCAATCGGACAGGGCCCCCTACGAGCAGTACTTC. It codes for CASSQSDRAPYEQYF.

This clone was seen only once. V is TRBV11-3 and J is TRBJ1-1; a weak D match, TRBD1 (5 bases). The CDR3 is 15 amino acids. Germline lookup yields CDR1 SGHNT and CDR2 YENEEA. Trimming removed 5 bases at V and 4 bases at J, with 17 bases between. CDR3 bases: TGTGCCAGCAGCCGCGGCGGGGGGATGGGCACTGAAGCTTTCTTT. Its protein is CASSRGGGMGTEAFF.

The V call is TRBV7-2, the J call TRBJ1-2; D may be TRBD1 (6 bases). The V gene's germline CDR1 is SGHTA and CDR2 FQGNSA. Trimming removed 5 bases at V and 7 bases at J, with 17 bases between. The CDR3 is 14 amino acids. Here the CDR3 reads CASSRTVHGSGYTF. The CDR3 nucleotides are TGTGCCAGCAGCAGGACAGTCCATGGGAGTGGCTACACCTTC.

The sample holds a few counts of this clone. CDR3 sequence reads: CASRESQSHLNTEAFF. The DNA of the CDR3 is TGTGCCAGCAGAGAATCCCAGTCACATCTGAACACTGAAGCTTTCTTT. The chain uses TRBV2 and TRBJ1-1; the D is unclear. Germline-derived CDR1 and CDR2 are SNHLY and FYNNEI. V lost 6 bases to trimming and J lost 0 bases, with 17 bases between them. The CDR3 has 16 amino acids. The entire variable domain, with the rest obtained from reference TRBV2 and TRBJ1-1, is as follows: EPEVTQTPSHQVTQMGQEVILRCVPISNHLYFYWYRQILGQKVEFLVSFYNNEISEKSEIFDDQFSVERPDGSNFTLKIRSTKLEDSAMYFCASRESQSHLNTEAFFGQGTRLTVV.